These T cell receptor beta chains were read from a single sample in a study of identifying expanded T cells in peripheral blood. Produced via immunoSEQ multiplex PCR; TCRdb's table is partial and in-frame only. The sample yields 75,000 to 95,000 clones, over 85% seen once. Specimen: blood. The receptor source for this set is a person between 18 and 75 years old in good health. Both conserved end residues are part of each CDR3. D genes are given only for firm matches. Size values are once, few and many counts, or a class for expanded clones, and some rows have none.

j_call clone_size v_call d_call cdr3_aa cdr3_nt
TRBJ2-5 NA TRBV5-1 NA CASTLTGAPYETQYF TGCGCCAGCACCCTGACGGGGGCGCCGTATGAGACCCAGTACTTC
TRBJ2-6 NA TRBV15 NA CATSSRLFPSHSGANVLTF TGTGCCACCAGCTCGCGACTCTTTCCTTCCCACTCTGGGGCCAACGTCCTGACTTTC
TRBJ2-2 NA TRBV6-1 NA CASSEFRTAGQELFF TGTGCCAGCAGTGAATTTAGGACAGCAGGTCAAGAGCTGTTTTTT
TRBJ1-4 NA TRBV5-1 TRBD1 CASSRGQKNEKLFF TGCGCCAGCAGCAGGGGACAGAAGAATGAAAAACTGTTTTTT
TRBJ1-1 NA TRBV18 TRBD1 CASSTGTGLNTEAFF TGTGCCAGCTCAACCGGGACAGGATTGAACACTGAAGCTTTCTTT
TRBJ1-1 NA TRBV5-1 NA CASSLASGVKTEAFF TGCGCCAGCAGCTTGGCTTCCGGGGTGAAGACTGAAGCTTTCTTT
TRBJ2-7 NA TRBV6-6 TRBD1 CASSSTDRGVDEQYF TGTGCCAGCAGTTCTACGGACAGGGGCGTGGACGAGCAGTACTTC
TRBJ2-5 NA TRBV7-2 NA CASSPQIQETQYF TGTGCCAGCAGCCCCCAAATCCAAGAGACCCAGTACTTC
TRBJ1-1 NA TRBV9 NA CASSQLMNTEAFF TGTGCCAGCAGCCAACTTATGAACACTGAAGCTTTCTTT
TRBJ2-7 few TRBV25-1 TRBD1 CASSEPDWDRGPHEQYF TGTGCCAGCAGTGAACCCGATTGGGACAGGGGCCCCCACGAGCAGTACTTC
TRBJ2-1 NA TRBV5-1 NA CASSANWDEQFF TGCGCCAGCAGCGCAAACTGGGATGAGCAGTTCTTC
TRBJ2-7 NA TRBV30 NA CAWSVATDYEQYF TGTGCCTGGAGTGTAGCCACTGACTACGAGCAGTACTTC
TRBJ2-3 NA TRBV9 TRBD2 CASSVEPSGVSDTQYF TGTGCCAGCAGCGTAGAGCCTAGCGGGGTTAGCGATACGCAGTATTTT
TRBJ1-1 NA TRBV6-5 TRBD1 CASSWNRGGTEAFF TGTGCCAGCAGTTGGAACAGGGGGGGGACTGAAGCTTTCTTT
TRBJ1-1 NA TRBV5-5 NA CASSLASDTEAFF TGTGCCAGCAGCTTGGCCTCGGACACTGAAGCTTTCTTT
TRBJ2-1 NA TRBV5-5 NA CASSLRAGIYNEQFF TGTGCCAGCAGCTTGAGGGCAGGGATCTACAATGAGCAGTTCTTC
TRBJ1-1 NA TRBV9 TRBD1 CASSGQGQGNTEAFF TGTGCCAGCAGCGGACAGGGTCAGGGGAACACTGAAGCTTTCTTT
TRBJ2-5 NA TRBV18 NA CASSPLGQETQYF TGTGCCAGCTCACCCTTGGGGCAAGAGACCCAGTACTTC
TRBJ2-2 NA TRBV2 TRBD2 CASRQATSGRQNTGELFF TGTGCCAGCAGACAAGCAACTAGCGGGAGGCAGAACACCGGGGAGCTGTTTTTT
TRBJ2-7 NA TRBV19 TRBD1 CASSMAGTGVLYEQYF TGTGCCAGTAGTATGGCCGGGACAGGAGTCCTTTACGAGCAGTACTTC
TRBJ2-5 once TRBV4-1 TRBD1 CASSHYFWTGKETQYF TGCGCCAGCAGCCATTACTTTTGGACAGGTAAAGAGACCCAGTACTTC
TRBJ1-6 once TRBV7-9 NA CASSLDRNSYNSPLHF TGTGCCAGCAGCTTGGACAGAAACTCCTATAATTCACCCCTCCACTTT
TRBJ1-5 NA TRBV7-2 NA CASSYTGTLQPQHF TGTGCCAGCAGCTACACAGGGACCCTTCAGCCCCAGCATTTT
TRBJ2-7 NA TRBV6-5 NA CASSDRRGREQYF TGTGCCAGCAGCGACAGGAGGGGGCGAGAGCAGTACTTC
TRBJ2-7 NA TRBV10-3 NA CAISEPAGLSYEQYF TGTGCCATCAGTGAGCCCGCGGGACTCTCCTACGAGCAGTACTTC
TRBJ2-2 NA TRBV27 NA CATGRGYADTGELFF TGTGCCACTGGGAGGGGGTACGCGGACACCGGGGAGCTGTTTTTT
TRBJ2-3 NA TRBV10-3 TRBD1 CAISVGTVTDTQYF TGTGCCATCAGTGTGGGGACAGTAACAGATACGCAGTATTTT
TRBJ1-6 NA TRBV5-1 NA CASRAGSYNSPLHF TGCGCCAGCAGGGCGGGCAGTTATAATTCACCCCTCCACTTT
TRBJ1-1 NA TRBV11-2 NA CASSLRREGTEAFF TGTGCCAGCAGCTTAAGACGCGAGGGTACTGAAGCTTTCTTT
TRBJ2-3 once TRBV9 NA CASSVANFLTDTQYF TGTGCCAGCAGCGTAGCTAATTTCCTCACAGATACGCAGTATTTT
TRBJ1-2 NA TRBV6-1 NA CASSEAAGPYGYTF TGTGCCAGCAGTGAAGCTGCCGGGCCCTATGGCTACACCTTC
TRBJ1-5 NA TRBV19 TRBD1 CASSPGTGNVQPQHF TGTGCCAGTAGCCCCGGGACAGGGAATGTTCAGCCCCAGCATTTT
TRBJ1-1 NA TRBV20-1 NA CSGSRNAAFF TGCAGTGGTAGTCGAAACGCAGCTTTCTTT
TRBJ2-5 NA TRBV6-1 NA CASSTGLGETQYF TGTGCCAGCAGCACAGGGCTGGGGGAGACCCAGTACTTC
TRBJ1-2 NA TRBV28 TRBD1 CASSSDRVYGYTF TGTGCCAGCAGCTCTGACAGGGTCTATGGCTACACCTTC
TRBJ1-2 NA TRBV13 NA CASSRSGADGYTF TGTGCCAGCAGTCGGTCGGGTGCGGATGGCTACACCTTC
TRBJ2-2 NA TRBV18 TRBD1 CASSPQTGGWTGELFF TGTGCCAGCTCACCCCAGACAGGGGGTTGGACCGGGGAGCTGTTTTTT
TRBJ2-2 NA TRBV9 NA CASSVGGTPVTGELFF TGTGCCAGCAGCGTAGGCGGGACCCCGGTCACCGGGGAGCTGTTTTTT
TRBJ2-1 NA TRBV10-3 TRBD1 CAISPGQGARDEQFF TGTGCCATCAGTCCCGGACAGGGGGCGAGGGATGAGCAGTTCTTC
TRBJ2-6 NA TRBV30 NA CAWSQPSGANVLTF TGTGCCTGGAGTCAACCGTCTGGGGCCAACGTCCTGACTTTC